This is a list of T cell receptor beta chains from one sample in a study of CDR3 diversity in severe acne. One entry per CDR3 protein, called by TCRdb with MiXCR from the PCR reads. The repertoire holds roughly 100,000 distinct CDR3 sequences, with 51% as singletons. The sequenced sample consisted of blood. All receptors derive from a male donor with acne. Each CDR3 is given without its conserved first and last residue.

j_call v_call cdr3_aa
TRBJ2-7 TRBV5-4 ASGRKGSYEQY
TRBJ2-1 TRBV7-2 ASSLRYNEQF
TRBJ1-1 TRBV25-1 ASSELGGTEAF
TRBJ1-5 TRBV15 ATSRVRNQPQH
TRBJ1-1 TRBV7-9 ASIRPTGEGTEAF
TRBJ2-5 TRBV20-1 SARGQQETQY
TRBJ2-5 TRBV7-9 ASSLGHRQETQY
TRBJ2-3 TRBV24-1 ATSGLATDTQY
TRBJ1-2 TRBV10-3 AISEARSGGESCYT
TRBJ2-3 TRBV2 ASSEGHGTDTQY
TRBJ1-2 TRBV11-2 ASSQTGVNYGYT
- TRBV12-3/TRBV12-4 ASSANPGAYEQY
TRBJ2-5 TRBV19 ASSVRDPT
TRBJ2-1 TRBV14 VSSQDGYNGQF
TRBJ1-2 TRBV4-1 ASSQAAGWNYGYT
TRBJ2-7 TRBV7-9 ASSLDRGNERY
TRBJ2-7 TRBV20-1 SASPGLVIYEQY
TRBJ2-7 TRBV15 ATNIGTGGYEQY
TRBJ2-3 TRBV9 ASSVADFTDTQY
TRBJ2-2 TRBV6-5 ASSYSIQGLRLAGDTGELF
TRBJ2-2 TRBV24-1 ATSGASGRPREDTGELF
TRBJ2-2 TRBV10-1 ASSDDSAYTGELF
TRBJ1-2 TRBV29-1 SVDVRGRDGYT
TRBJ2-7 TRBV10-2 ASIPGQAYEQY
TRBJ2-5 TRBV5-5 ASSVGLLEGETQY
TRBJ1-3 TRBV7-6 ASSSGTTDYTIY
TRBJ1-1 TRBV7-9 ASSQGVNTEAF
TRBJ1-2 TRBV6-6 ASSFEGRARGYT
TRBJ1-1 TRBV2 ASRNGLGNMNTEAF
TRBJ1-5 TRBV27 ASSPSQSSNQPQH
TRBJ2-7 TRBV13 ASSFRDRGHEQC
TRBJ2-1 TRBV20-1 SARGEAGNYNEQF
TRBJ2-3 TRBV3-1 ASSQGDSVSSTDTQY
TRBJ2-7 TRBV9 ASSVEVGTYEQY
TRBJ2-6 TRBV29-1 SAPVNVLT
TRBJ1-1 TRBV25-1 ASSARTSEAF
TRBJ2-3 TRBV7-2 PSSLDGQGWPDTQY
TRBJ1-2 TRBV2 ASRTEQGPYFGGYT
TRBJ2-7 TRBV11-2 ASSLPGLSYEQY
TRBJ2-7 TRBV7-8 ASSCLSGSLEEQY
TRBJ2-5 TRBV24-1 ATSVGGRETQY
TRBJ2-2 TRBV7-3 ASSSGPLTGELF
TRBJ1-5 TRBV24-1 ATSGGGDNQPQH
TRBJ2-7 TRBV12-3/TRBV12-4 ASSTGLGGD
TRBJ2-2 TRBV6-1 ASSYETGELF
TRBJ2-7 TRBV10-2 ASSEFNRRYEQY
TRBJ2-6 TRBV7-9 ASTENRGSMSGANVLT
TRBJ2-7 TRBV7-2 ASSLRTGGAEQY
TRBJ2-5 TRBV15 ATRKNRESQETQY
TRBJ1-4 TRBV2 ASRGGTEANEKLF